This is a list of T cell receptor beta chains from one sample in a study of blood T cell repertoires in COVID-19. Clones were sequenced by immunoSEQ multiplex PCR, and TCRdb holds only the in-frame ones, with some missing. The profile covers fewer than 65,000 clones, with 70% to 85% appearing a single time and 3.5% taken by the ten largest. Sequencing input: peripheral blood. These receptors were collected from a man aged 55 to 70 with acute or convalescent COVID-19. The CDR3 runs from the conserved cysteine through the conserved F or W. Fields, in order: J gene, D gene, clone size, V gene, CDR3 DNA, CDR3 protein. The D gene is left open where the match is weak. Rows may omit the clone size; those that give it use once, few, many or a size class.

J gene: TRBJ2-3; D gene: .; clone size: .; V gene: TRBV5-1; CDR3 DNA: TGCGCCCGCAGCTTGGGTGGGGGGGGGCCCACAGATACGCAGTATTTT; CDR3 protein: CARSLGGGGPTDTQYF
J gene: TRBJ1-2; D gene: .; clone size: .; V gene: TRBV6-5; CDR3 DNA: TGTGCCAGCAGTCGGACAGATGCTAACTATGGCTACACCTTC; CDR3 protein: CASSRTDANYGYTF
J gene: TRBJ1-2; D gene: TRBD1; clone size: few; V gene: TRBV5-5; CDR3 DNA: TGTGCCAGCACCGCGGGGACAGGCCACTATGGCTACACCTTC; CDR3 protein: CASTAGTGHYGYTF
J gene: TRBJ2-5; D gene: TRBD2; clone size: .; V gene: TRBV12-5; CDR3 DNA: TGTGCTAGTGGTTTTGCCGGGGGGGAGACCCAGTACTTC; CDR3 protein: CASGFAGGETQYF
J gene: TRBJ1-1; D gene: TRBD1; clone size: few; V gene: TRBV18; CDR3 DNA: TGTGCCAGCTCACCAAGGGGGCAAATGAACACTGAAGCTTTCTTT; CDR3 protein: CASSPRGQMNTEAFF
J gene: TRBJ1-1; D gene: .; clone size: few; V gene: TRBV4-1; CDR3 DNA: TGCGCCAGCAGCCAAGATGGTACTACTGAAGCTTTCTTT; CDR3 protein: CASSQDGTTEAFF
J gene: TRBJ1-5; D gene: .; clone size: .; V gene: TRBV6-6; CDR3 DNA: TGTGCCAGCAGCCGAGCGGGGACCAATCAGCCCCAGCATTTT; CDR3 protein: CASSRAGTNQPQHF
J gene: TRBJ2-2; D gene: TRBD2; clone size: .; V gene: TRBV24-1; CDR3 DNA: TGTGCCACCTCGCGGGGGTCCGGCGGGGAGCTGTTTTTT; CDR3 protein: CATSRGSGGELFF
J gene: TRBJ1-2; D gene: .; clone size: once; V gene: TRBV13; CDR3 DNA: TGTGCCAGCAGCGTAGACGGTAACTATGGCTACACCTTC; CDR3 protein: CASSVDGNYGYTF
J gene: TRBJ1-2; D gene: .; clone size: .; V gene: TRBV5-6; CDR3 DNA: TGTGCCAGCAGCTTTATGTCAGGGAACTATGGCTACACCTTC; CDR3 protein: CASSFMSGNYGYTF
J gene: TRBJ2-5; D gene: .; clone size: .; V gene: TRBV12-3/TRBV12-4; CDR3 DNA: TGTGCCAGCACTGACAGGTCCCAAGAGACCCAGTACTTC; CDR3 protein: CASTDRSQETQYF
J gene: TRBJ1-1; D gene: .; clone size: .; V gene: TRBV18; CDR3 DNA: TGTGCCAGCTCAAGTCTCCCGGGAACTCTGAACACTGAAGCTTTCTTT; CDR3 protein: CASSSLPGTLNTEAFF
J gene: TRBJ1-3; D gene: .; clone size: .; V gene: TRBV6-2/TRBV6-3; CDR3 DNA: TGTGCCAGCAGCCCGGGGCCTCACGCCACTGGAAACACCATATATTTT; CDR3 protein: CASSPGPHATGNTIYF
J gene: TRBJ1-2; D gene: TRBD1; clone size: .; V gene: TRBV4-1; CDR3 DNA: TGCGCCAGCAGCCCAGGGACAGTAGACGGCTACACCTTC; CDR3 protein: CASSPGTVDGYTF
J gene: TRBJ1-1; D gene: TRBD1; clone size: once; V gene: TRBV14; CDR3 DNA: TGTGCCAGTTCGGGACAGCTAGAAGCTTTCTTT; CDR3 protein: CASSGQLEAFF
J gene: TRBJ1-1; D gene: .; clone size: once; V gene: TRBV25-1; CDR3 DNA: TGTGCCAGCAGTGAACATACGACAGGAAGGACTGAAGCTTTCTTT; CDR3 protein: CASSEHTTGRTEAFF
J gene: TRBJ1-4; D gene: .; clone size: .; V gene: TRBV19; CDR3 DNA: TGTGCCAGTAGTATTTGGACAGTAAAAGAATTGGAAAAACTGTTTTTT; CDR3 protein: CASSIWTVKELEKLFF